Described below is a single TCR beta chain sequence and its context. The sample comes from a study of cytotoxic CD8 clonotypes in ibrutinib-treated CLL. Per the germline V gene, CDR1 is MNHEY and CDR2 is SMNVEV (reference sequence). CDR3 length: 15 amino acids. Trimming pared 0 bases from V and 5 bases from J, leaving 12 bases between. Using immunoSEQ multiplex PCR, the repertoire was profiled, and TCRdb retains in-frame clones only, with some absent. The table records around 310,000 clones, more than 65% of them present only once. This TCR derives from a human donor with chronic lymphocytic leukemia. The chain is built from TRBV27 and TRBJ2-3; D is possibly TRBD2 (6 bases). The sample consisted of PBMCs, taken before ibrutinib treatment. In nucleotides, the CDR3 is TGTGCCAGCAGTTTATCAGCCCATAGCGGAGATACGCAGTATTTT. This sequence encodes CASSLSAHSGDTQYF.